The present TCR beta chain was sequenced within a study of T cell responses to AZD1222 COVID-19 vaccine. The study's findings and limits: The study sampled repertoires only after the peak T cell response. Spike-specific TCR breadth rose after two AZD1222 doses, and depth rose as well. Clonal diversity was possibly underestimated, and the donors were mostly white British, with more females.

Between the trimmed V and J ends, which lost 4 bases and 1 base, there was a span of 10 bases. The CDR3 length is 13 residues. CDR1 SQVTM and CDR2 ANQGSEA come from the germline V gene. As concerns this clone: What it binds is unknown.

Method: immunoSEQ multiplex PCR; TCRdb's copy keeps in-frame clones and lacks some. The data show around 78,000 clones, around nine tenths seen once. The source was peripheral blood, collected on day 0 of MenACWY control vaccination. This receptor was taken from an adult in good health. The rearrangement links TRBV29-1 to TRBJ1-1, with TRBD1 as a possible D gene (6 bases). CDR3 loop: CSVVDSQNTEAFF. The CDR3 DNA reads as TGCAGCGTTGTGGACAGCCAGAACACTGAAGCTTTCTTT.